This TCR beta chain was profiled in a study of shared clonotypes between healthy human individuals. Study-wide findings and caveats: Sorted-subset samples were not fully sequenced, rarefaction indicated. Generally, naive subsets (rather than memory subsets) showed larger estimated richness.

A note on this clone: The antigen is not known.

Method: immunoSEQ multiplex PCR; TCRdb's copy keeps in-frame clones and lacks some. Of about 1,800,000 clones listed, about 95% are singletons. Naivety among CD8 cells was defined by CD45RO negativity and positive CCR7 selection, thereby excluding terminally differentiated effector memory CD45RA+ cells. V lost 9 bases, J lost 11 bases, and 16 bases lay in between. CDR1 is LNHDA, CDR2 SQIVND, per germline (reference sequence). The CDR3 has 11 amino acids. Sequencing input: naive CD8+ T cells sorted from blood. This clonotype was sampled from a man aged 18-30 years in good health. The chain is built from TRBV19 and TRBJ1-1; D is possibly TRBD1 (5 bases). DNA for the CDR3: TGTGCCAGCCAAGGGACTCTCGAGGCTTTCTTT. It specifies CASQGTLEAFF. The full variable domain, in which reference TRBV19 and TRBJ1-1 provide the parts outside the CDR3, is DGGITQSPKYLFRKEGQNVTLSCEQNLNHDAMYWYRQDPGQGLRLIYYSQIVNDFQKGDIAEGYSVSREKKESFPLTVTSAQKNPTAFYLCASQGTLEAFFGQGTRLTVV.